The 7 T cell receptor beta chains below were found in one sample sequenced in a study of OX40 agonist ivuxolimab in advanced cancers. Measured with immunoSEQ multiplex PCR; TCRdb has only the in-frame clones, and not every one. The table has about 48,000 clones, over 75% seen once. Sequenced material: CD4+ or CD8+ T cells sorted from blood, taken in a trial of the OX40 agonist ivuxolimab. Receptors were obtained from an adult with an advanced solid tumor such as melanoma, head and neck, liver or kidney cancer.

On this clone itself: Other DNA sequences from this sample encode an identical CDR3 as well. The CDR3 DNA reads TGTGCCTGGAGCAGGGAGAACACTGAAGCTTTCTTT. Protein: CAWSRENTEAFF. The J gene is TRBJ1-1, the V gene TRBV30, with TRBD1 as a possible D gene (5 bases). The V gene's germline CDR1 is GTSNPN and CDR2 SVGIG (reference sequence). V shed 3 bases and J shed 1 base, with 6 bases lying between them. The CDR3 has 12 amino acids.

The gene calls are TRBV10-3 and TRBJ1-3; possibly TRBD1 for D (6 bases). CDR1 ENHRY and CDR2 SYGVKD come from the germline V gene. This CDR3 spans 12 amino acids. Trimming stripped 10 bases from V and 4 bases from J, with 11 bases between. Here the CDR3 DNA reads TGTGCCACACAGGGATCGGGAAACACCATATATTTT. It yields the protein CATQGSGNTIYF.

This clone has a single count. The V gene is TRBV28, the J gene TRBJ1-2; the D is unclear. Trimming removed 8 bases at V and 2 bases at J, with 15 bases between. The CDR3 is made up of 14 amino acids. Germline assignment: CDR1 MDHEN and CDR2 SYDVKM. CDR3 in amino acids: CASGDIPRNYGYTF. Here the CDR3 DNA reads TGTGCCAGCGGTGACATCCCGAGGAACTATGGCTACACCTTC.

In its sample, this clone was seen once. This CDR3 reads CASSNPQIEQFF. CDR3 sequence (DNA): TGTGCCAGCTCTAATCCCCAAATTGAGCAGTTCTTC. This chain joins TRBV6-1 and TRBJ2-1; D not resolved. V was clipped by 8 bases and J by 9 bases, with 14 bases between them. Germline CDR1 is MNHNS and CDR2 is SASEGT. The CDR3 runs 12 residues.

The chain employs TRBV6-6 and TRBJ1-5; D uncertain. With 6 bases removed from V and 6 bases from J, the gap between germline ends came to 9 bases. Germline V CDR1 and CDR2: MNHNY, SVGAGI (reference sequence). The CDR3 loop spans 12 amino acids. CDR3: CASSTDIQPQHF. CDR3 DNA sequence: TGTGCCAGCAGCACCGACATTCAGCCCCAGCATTTT.

The chain joins TRBV4-2 to TRBJ2-3; TRBD2 agrees at 8 bases. Looked up from germline, CDR1 is LGHNA and CDR2 is YNFKEQ. The CDR3 contains 16 residues. With 2 bases clipped from V and 6 bases from J, the junction kept 10 bases outside the gene matches. The CDR3 region is CASSQPRGDNYDTQYF. The CDR3 coding sequence is TGTGCCAGCAGCCAACCGCGGGGGGACAACTACGATACGCAGTATTTT.

The chain couples TRBV15 to TRBJ1-3, with no clear D. The CDR3 spans 15 residues. V lost 0 bases, J lost 3 bases, and 9 bases lay in between. Germline V lookup: CDR1 LNHNV, CDR2 YYDKDF (reference sequence). The DNA of the CDR3 is TGTGCCACCAGCAGAGAGTGGGCGCGTGGAAACACCATATATTTT. Its translation is CATSREWARGNTIYF.